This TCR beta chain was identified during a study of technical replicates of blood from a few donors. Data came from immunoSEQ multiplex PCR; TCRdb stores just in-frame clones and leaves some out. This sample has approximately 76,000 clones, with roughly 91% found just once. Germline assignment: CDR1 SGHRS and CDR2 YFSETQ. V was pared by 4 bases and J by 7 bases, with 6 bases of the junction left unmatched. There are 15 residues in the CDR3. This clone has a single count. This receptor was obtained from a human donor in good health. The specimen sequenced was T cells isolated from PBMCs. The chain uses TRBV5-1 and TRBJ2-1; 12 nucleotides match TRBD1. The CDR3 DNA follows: TGCGCCAGCAGCAGGGGACAGGGGGCGTCAAATGAGCAGTTCTTC. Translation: CASSRGQGASNEQFF.